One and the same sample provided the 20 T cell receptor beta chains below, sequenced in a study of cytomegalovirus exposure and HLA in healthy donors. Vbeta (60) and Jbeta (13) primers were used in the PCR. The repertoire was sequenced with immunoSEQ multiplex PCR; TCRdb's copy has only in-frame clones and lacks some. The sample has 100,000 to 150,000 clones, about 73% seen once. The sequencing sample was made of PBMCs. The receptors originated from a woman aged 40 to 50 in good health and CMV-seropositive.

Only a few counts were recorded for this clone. The CDR3 coding sequence is TGCGCCAGCCAGAGTCATTGGGCAAACAATGAGCAGTTCTTC. It encodes CASQSHWANNEQFF. V gene TRBV5-1 combines with J gene TRBJ2-1, with D unresolved. CDR1 and CDR2 (germline): SGHRS, YFSETQ. The germline V and J ends were trimmed by 7 bases and 5 bases, with 16 bases remaining between them. The CDR3 is made up of 14 amino acids.

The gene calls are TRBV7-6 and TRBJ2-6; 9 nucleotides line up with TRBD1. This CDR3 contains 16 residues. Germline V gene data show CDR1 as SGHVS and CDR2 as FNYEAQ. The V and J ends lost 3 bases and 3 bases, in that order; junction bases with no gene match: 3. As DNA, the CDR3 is TGTGCCAGCAGCTTGGGACAGGGCGTTGGGGCCAACGTCCTGACTTTC. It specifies CASSLGQGVGANVLTF.

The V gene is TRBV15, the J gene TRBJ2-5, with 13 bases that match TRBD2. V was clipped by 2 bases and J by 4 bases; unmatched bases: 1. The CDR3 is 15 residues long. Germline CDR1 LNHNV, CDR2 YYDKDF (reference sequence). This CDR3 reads CATSRWTSGGETQYF. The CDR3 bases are TGTGCCACCAGCAGATGGACTAGCGGGGGAGAGACCCAGTACTTC. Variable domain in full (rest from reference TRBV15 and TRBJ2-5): DAMVIQNPRYQVTQFGKPVTLSCSQTLNHNVMYWYQQKSSQAPKLLFHYYDKDFNNEADTPDNFQSRRPNTSFCFLDIRSPGLGDTAMYLCATSRWTSGGETQYFGPGTRLLVL.

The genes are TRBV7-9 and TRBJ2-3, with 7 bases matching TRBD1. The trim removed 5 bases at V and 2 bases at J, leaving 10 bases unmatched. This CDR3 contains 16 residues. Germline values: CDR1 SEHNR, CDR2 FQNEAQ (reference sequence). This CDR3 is CASSAGKGQFTDTQYF. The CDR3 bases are TGTGCCAGCAGCGCAGGAAAGGGACAGTTCACAGATACGCAGTATTTT.

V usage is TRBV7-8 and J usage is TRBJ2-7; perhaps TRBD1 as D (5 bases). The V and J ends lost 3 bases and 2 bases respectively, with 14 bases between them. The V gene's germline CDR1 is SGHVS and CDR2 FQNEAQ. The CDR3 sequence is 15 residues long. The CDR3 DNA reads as TGTGCCAGCAGCTTCAGGCAGGGTTTCGCCTACGAGCAGTACTTC. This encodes CASSFRQGFAYEQYF.

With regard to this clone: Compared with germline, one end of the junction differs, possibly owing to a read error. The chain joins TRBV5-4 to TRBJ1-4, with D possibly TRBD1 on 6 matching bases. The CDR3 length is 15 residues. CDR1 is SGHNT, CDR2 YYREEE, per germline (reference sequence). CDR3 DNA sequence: TGTGCCAGCAGCTCCCGGACAGCAACAAATGAAAAACTGTTTTTT. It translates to CASSSRTATNEKLFF.

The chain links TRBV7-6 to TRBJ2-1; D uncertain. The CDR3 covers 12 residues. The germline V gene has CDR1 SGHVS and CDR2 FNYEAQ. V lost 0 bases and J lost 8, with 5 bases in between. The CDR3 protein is CASSLAYDEQFF. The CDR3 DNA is TGTGCCAGCAGCTTAGCATATGATGAGCAGTTCTTC. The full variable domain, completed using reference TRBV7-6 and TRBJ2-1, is GAGVSQSPRYKVTKRGQDVALRCDPISGHVSLYWYRQALGQGPEFLTYFNYEAQQDKSGLPNDRFSAERPEGSISTLTIQRTEQRDSAMYRCASSLAYDEQFFGPGTRLTVL.

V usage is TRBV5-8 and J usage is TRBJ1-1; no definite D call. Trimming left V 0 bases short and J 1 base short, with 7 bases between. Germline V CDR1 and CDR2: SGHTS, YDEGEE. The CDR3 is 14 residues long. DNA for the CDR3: TGTGCCAGCAGCTTGGGCCGGAGGAACACTGAAGCTTTCTTT. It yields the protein CASSLGRRNTEAFF.

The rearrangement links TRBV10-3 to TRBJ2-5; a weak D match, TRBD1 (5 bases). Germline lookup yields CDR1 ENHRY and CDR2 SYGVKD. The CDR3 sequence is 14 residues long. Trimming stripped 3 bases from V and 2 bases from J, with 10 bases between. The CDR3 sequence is CAISDRREQETQYF. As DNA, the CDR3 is TGTGCCATCAGTGATCGCAGGGAACAAGAGACCCAGTACTTC.

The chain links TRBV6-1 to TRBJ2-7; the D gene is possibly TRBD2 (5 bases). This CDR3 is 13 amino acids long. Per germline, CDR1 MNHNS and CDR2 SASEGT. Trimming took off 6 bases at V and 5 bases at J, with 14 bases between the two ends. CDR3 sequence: CASSRGFWDEQYF. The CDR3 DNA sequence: TGTGCCAGCAGCCGAGGGTTCTGGGACGAGCAGTACTTC.

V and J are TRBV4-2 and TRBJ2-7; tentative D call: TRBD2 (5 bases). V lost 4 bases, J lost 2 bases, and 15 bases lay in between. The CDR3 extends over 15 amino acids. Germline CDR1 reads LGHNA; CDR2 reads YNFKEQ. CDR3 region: CASSLDETGTYEQYF. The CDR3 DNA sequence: TGTGCCAGCAGCCTAGACGAGACGGGAACCTACGAGCAGTACTTC.

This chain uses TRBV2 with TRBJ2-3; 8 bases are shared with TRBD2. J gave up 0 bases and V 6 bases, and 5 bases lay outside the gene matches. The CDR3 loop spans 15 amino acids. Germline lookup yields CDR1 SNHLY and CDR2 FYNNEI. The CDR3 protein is CASRGVAGSTDTQYF. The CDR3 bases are TGTGCCAGCAGGGGGGTAGCGGGGAGCACAGATACGCAGTATTTT.

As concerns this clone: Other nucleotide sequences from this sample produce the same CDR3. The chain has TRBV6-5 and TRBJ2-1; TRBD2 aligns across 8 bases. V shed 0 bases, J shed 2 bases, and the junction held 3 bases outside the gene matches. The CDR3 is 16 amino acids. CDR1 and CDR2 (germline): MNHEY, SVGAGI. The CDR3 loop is CASSYSAGGPYNEQFF. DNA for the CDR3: TGTGCCAGCAGTTACTCCGCGGGGGGTCCCTACAATGAGCAGTTCTTC.

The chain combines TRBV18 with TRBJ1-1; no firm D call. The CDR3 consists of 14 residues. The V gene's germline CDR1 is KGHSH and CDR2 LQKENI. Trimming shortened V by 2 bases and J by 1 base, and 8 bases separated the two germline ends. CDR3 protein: CASSPSSGNTEAFF. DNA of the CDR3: TGTGCCAGCTCACCAAGCTCCGGGAACACTGAAGCTTTCTTT.

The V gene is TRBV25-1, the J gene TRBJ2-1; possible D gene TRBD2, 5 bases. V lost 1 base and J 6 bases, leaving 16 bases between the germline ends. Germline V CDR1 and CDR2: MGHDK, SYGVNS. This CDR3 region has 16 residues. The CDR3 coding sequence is TGTGCCAGCAGTGAATCGTTTCCGGGGAAGGGCAATGAGCAGTTCTTC. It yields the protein CASSESFPGKGNEQFF.

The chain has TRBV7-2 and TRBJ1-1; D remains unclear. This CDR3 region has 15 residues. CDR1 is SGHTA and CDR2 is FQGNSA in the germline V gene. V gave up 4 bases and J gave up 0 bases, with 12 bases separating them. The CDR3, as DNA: TGTGCCAGCAGCTCGGCAGGCCCAATGAACACTGAAGCTTTCTTT. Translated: CASSSAGPMNTEAFF.

The CDR3 region has the DNA TGCGCCAGCCTCCGGGACACCAACACCGGGGAGCTGTTTTTT. Residues: CASLRDTNTGELFF. This chain uses TRBV5-1 with TRBJ2-2; D is possibly TRBD1 (6 bases). V was shortened by 7 bases and J by 2 bases, with 12 bases between the two germline ends. CDR1 SGHRS and CDR2 YFSETQ come from the germline V gene. The CDR3 length is 14 residues.

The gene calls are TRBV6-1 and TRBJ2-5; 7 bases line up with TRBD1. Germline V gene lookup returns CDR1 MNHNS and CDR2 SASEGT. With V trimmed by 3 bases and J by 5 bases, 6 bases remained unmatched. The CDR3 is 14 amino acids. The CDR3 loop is CASSDPTGQETQYF. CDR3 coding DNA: TGTGCCAGCAGTGACCCGACAGGGCAGGAGACCCAGTACTTC.

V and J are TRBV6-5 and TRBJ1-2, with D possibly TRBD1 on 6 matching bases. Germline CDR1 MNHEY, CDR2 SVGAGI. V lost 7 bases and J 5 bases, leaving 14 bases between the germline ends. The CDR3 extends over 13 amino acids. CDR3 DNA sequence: TGTGCCAGCACTACACAGGGTCGATATGGCTACACCTTC. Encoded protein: CASTTQGRYGYTF.

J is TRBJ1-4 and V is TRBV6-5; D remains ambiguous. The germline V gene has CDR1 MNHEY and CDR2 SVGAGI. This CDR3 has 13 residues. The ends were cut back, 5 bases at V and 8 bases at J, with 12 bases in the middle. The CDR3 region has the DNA TGTGCCAGCAGTCTAACCCGCGGGGAAAAACTGTTTTTT. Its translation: CASSLTRGEKLFF.